This is a list of T cell receptor beta chains from one sample in a study of blood T cell repertoires in COVID-19. Assay: immunoSEQ multiplex PCR; the TCRdb copy retains only in-frame clones and omits some. The table lists about 90,000 clones, about 91% of them singletons. Sequencing used peripheral blood. The receptors shown here come from a human donor with active COVID-19. The donor label of this sample is uncertain. CDR3s include the opening cysteine and the closing phenylalanine or tryptophan. Fields, in order: clone size, V gene, D gene, J gene, CDR3 protein, CDR3 DNA. A D gene is named only where the DNA matches it firmly. Not every row has a clone size; where given, it reads once, few, many or a size class.

size: -; V: TRBV24-1; D: TRBD1; J: TRBJ1-2; CDR3: CATSDPTGANYGYTF; DNA: TGTGCCACCAGTGATCCGACAGGGGCAAACTATGGCTACACCTTC
size: -; V: TRBV7-9; D: TRBD1; J: TRBJ2-7; CDR3: CASTLDRVLSYEQYF; DNA: TGTGCCAGCACCTTAGACAGGGTTCTCTCCTACGAGCAGTACTTC
size: -; V: TRBV3-1/TRBV3-2; D: -; J: TRBJ1-2; CDR3: CASSQDGYVSGYTF; DNA: TGTGCCAGCAGCCAAGATGGTTATGTTAGTGGCTACACCTTC
size: -; V: TRBV6-1; D: -; J: TRBJ2-7; CDR3: CASSEEGAYEQYF; DNA: TGTGCCAGCAGTGAAGAGGGGGCCTACGAGCAGTACTTC
size: -; V: TRBV9; D: -; J: TRBJ1-3; CDR3: CASSVGGSSGNTIYF; DNA: TGTGCCAGCAGCGTAGGCGGCAGCTCTGGAAACACCATATATTTT
size: -; V: TRBV27; D: TRBD2; J: TRBJ2-3; CDR3: CASSFSGAYTDTQYF; DNA: TGTGCCAGCAGTTTTAGCGGGGCCTACACAGATACGCAGTATTTT
size: -; V: TRBV13; D: TRBD2; J: TRBJ2-2; CDR3: CASSEAGRVGTGELFF; DNA: TGTGCCAGCAGCGAAGCGGGAAGAGTGGGGACCGGGGAGCTGTTTTTT
size: -; V: TRBV28; D: TRBD1; J: TRBJ1-2; CDR3: CASSFGTGSGGYTF; DNA: TGTGCCAGCAGTTTTGGGACAGGGAGCGGCGGCTACACCTTC
size: -; V: TRBV11-2; D: -; J: TRBJ1-2; CDR3: CASSLPQLGRANYGYTF; DNA: TGTGCCAGCAGCTTACCCCAATTGGGCAGGGCTAACTATGGCTACACCTTC
size: -; V: TRBV5-6; D: TRBD1; J: TRBJ2-3; CDR3: CASSLGARRQGVEDTQYF; DNA: TGTGCCAGCAGCTTGGGTGCCAGGCGGCAGGGGGTGGAAGATACGCAGTATTTT
size: -; V: TRBV19; D: -; J: TRBJ2-2; CDR3: CASSPSHGGPGELFF; DNA: TGTGCCAGTAGCCCCTCTCACGGGGGACCGGGGGAGCTGTTTTTT
size: -; V: TRBV27; D: TRBD2; J: TRBJ2-5; CDR3: CASSSLGLAGGYQETQYF; DNA: TGTGCCAGCAGCTCCTTGGGACTAGCGGGGGGGTACCAAGAGACCCAGTACTTC
size: once; V: TRBV3-1/TRBV3-2; D: -; J: TRBJ2-5; CDR3: CASSQVSSGSGTQYF; DNA: TGTGCCAGCAGCCAAGTCTCCTCCGGAAGCGGGACCCAGTACTTC
size: -; V: TRBV6-2/TRBV6-3; D: TRBD1; J: TRBJ2-7; CDR3: CASSYGTEQREQYF; DNA: TGTGCCAGCAGTTATGGGACAGAACAGCGCGAGCAGTACTTC
size: -; V: TRBV19; D: -; J: TRBJ1-2; CDR3: CASSIDLTSYGYTF; DNA: TGTGCCAGTAGTATAGATCTTACGAGCTATGGCTACACCTTC
size: -; V: TRBV12-3/TRBV12-4; D: -; J: TRBJ1-1; CDR3: CASSLQFNTEAFF; DNA: TGTGCCAGCAGTTTACAGTTTAACACTGAAGCTTTCTTT
size: few; V: TRBV5-1; D: TRBD2; J: TRBJ2-1; CDR3: CASSIAGGSSSEQFF; DNA: TGCGCCAGCAGCATTGCGGGGGGCTCCAGCAGTGAGCAGTTCTTC
size: -; V: TRBV4-1; D: -; J: TRBJ2-2; CDR3: CASSQPTLNTGELFF; DNA: TGCGCCAGCAGCCAACCGACACTGAACACCGGGGAGCTGTTTTTT
size: -; V: TRBV27; D: -; J: TRBJ2-1; CDR3: CASRTQINEQFF; DNA: TGTGCCAGCAGGACACAGATAAATGAGCAGTTCTTC
size: -; V: TRBV27; D: -; J: TRBJ2-7; CDR3: CASSRRSNYEQYF; DNA: TGTGCCAGCAGTCGGAGGTCCAACTACGAGCAGTACTTC
size: -; V: TRBV7-9; D: -; J: TRBJ2-5; CDR3: CASSSGLAGGGETQYF; DNA: TGTGCCAGCAGCTCCGGCCTGGCAGGAGGTGGAGAGACCCAGTACTTC
size: -; V: TRBV7-9; D: -; J: TRBJ1-2; CDR3: CASSLEFGDYGYTF; DNA: TGTGCCAGCAGCTTAGAATTCGGGGATTATGGCTACACCTTC
size: -; V: TRBV19; D: TRBD1; J: TRBJ1-2; CDR3: CASFRSGTDGYTF; DNA: TGTGCCAGTTTCCGCTCCGGGACAGATGGCTACACCTTC
size: -; V: TRBV6-4; D: -; J: TRBJ1-4; CDR3: CASRSVLNEKLFF; DNA: TGTGCCAGCAGGTCGGTCCTTAATGAAAAACTGTTTTTT
size: -; V: TRBV5-1; D: TRBD1; J: TRBJ1-2; CDR3: CASSNAGSRGFYGYTF; DNA: TGCGCCAGCAGTAATGCGGGGTCCAGGGGGTTCTATGGCTACACCTTC
size: once; V: TRBV6-6; D: TRBD1; J: TRBJ2-7; CDR3: CASRGQAIHEQYF; DNA: TGTGCCAGCCGGGGACAGGCAATTCACGAGCAGTACTTC
size: -; V: TRBV2; D: TRBD2; J: TRBJ2-3; CDR3: CASSGGGKYTDTQYF; DNA: TGTGCCAGCAGTGGGGGGGGGAAATACACAGATACGCAGTATTTT
size: -; V: TRBV10-3; D: -; J: TRBJ2-5; CDR3: CAISESAGEETQYF; DNA: TGTGCCATCAGTGAGTCGGCAGGGGAAGAGACCCAGTACTTC
size: once; V: TRBV15; D: TRBD1; J: TRBJ2-1; CDR3: CATSRGQGTGSYNEQFF; DNA: TGTGCCACCAGCAGAGGTCAAGGGACAGGCTCCTACAATGAGCAGTTCTTC
size: -; V: TRBV21-1; D: -; J: TRBJ2-7; CDR3: CASSKGFYRGLEEQYF; DNA: TGTGCCAGCAGCAAAGGGTTTTACAGGGGTCTAGAGGAGCAGTACTTC
size: -; V: TRBV11-2; D: TRBD2; J: TRBJ2-5; CDR3: CASSDQSPLRGGRQTQYF; DNA: TGTGCCAGCAGCGACCAGTCCCCCCTGCGGGGGGGCCGACAGACCCAGTACTTC
size: -; V: TRBV5-1; D: -; J: TRBJ2-2; CDR3: CASSLSGGTHTGELFF; DNA: TGCGCCAGCAGCTTGAGTGGGGGCACTCACACCGGGGAGCTGTTTTTT
size: -; V: TRBV11-3; D: TRBD1; J: TRBJ1-2; CDR3: CASSLLGDRFYGYTF; DNA: TGTGCCAGCAGCTTACTAGGGGACAGATTCTATGGCTACACCTTC
size: -; V: TRBV6-5; D: -; J: TRBJ1-6; CDR3: CASSYSGGPNSPLHF; DNA: TGTGCCAGCAGTTACTCGGGGGGGCCGAATTCACCCCTCCACTTT
size: -; V: TRBV6-4; D: -; J: TRBJ1-5; CDR3: CASSDSRRGDGHQPQHF; DNA: TGTGCCAGCAGTGACTCGCGGCGGGGGGATGGCCATCAGCCCCAGCATTTT
size: -; V: TRBV11-2; D: -; J: TRBJ1-1; CDR3: CASSPHTEAFF; DNA: TGTGCCAGCAGCCCTCACACTGAAGCTTTCTTT
size: -; V: TRBV28; D: -; J: TRBJ2-3; CDR3: CGTSSGGTDTQYF; DNA: TGTGGCACCTCGTCGGGGGGCACAGATACGCAGTATTTT
size: -; V: TRBV7-9; D: -; J: TRBJ1-1; CDR3: CASSYRTNTEAFF; DNA: TGTGCCAGCAGCTACAGGACGAACACTGAAGCTTTCTTT
size: few; V: TRBV19; D: TRBD1; J: TRBJ1-2; CDR3: CASSPRTGEDYGYTF; DNA: TGTGCCAGTAGTCCCCGGACAGGGGAGGACTATGGCTACACCTTC
size: -; V: TRBV20-1; D: -; J: TRBJ1-2; CDR3: CSGTPGNGYTF; DNA: TGCAGTGGGACACCGGGTAACGGCTACACCTTC
size: -; V: TRBV9; D: -; J: TRBJ2-1; CDR3: CASSVSYRAGRRNEQFF; DNA: TGTGCCAGCAGCGTATCCTACAGGGCCGGACGCAGGAATGAGCAGTTCTTC
size: once; V: TRBV4-2; D: TRBD2; J: TRBJ2-3; CDR3: CASSRGSGTSVVDTQYF; DNA: TGTGCCAGCAGCCGCGGATCCGGGACTAGCGTGGTAGATACGCAGTATTTT
size: -; V: TRBV24-1; D: -; J: TRBJ2-4; CDR3: CATSDADGTKNIQYF; DNA: TGTGCCACCAGTGATGCCGACGGGACCAAAAACATTCAGTACTTC
size: -; V: TRBV29-1; D: -; J: TRBJ1-1; CDR3: CSSAGSGTEAFF; DNA: TGCAGCTCGGCCGGGTCGGGCACTGAAGCTTTCTTT
size: -; V: TRBV5-6; D: -; J: TRBJ2-2; CDR3: CASSHEPSLRSGELFF; DNA: TGTGCCAGCAGCCATGAACCGTCTTTGAGATCAGGAGAGCTGTTTTTT
size: -; V: TRBV6-2/TRBV6-3; D: -; J: TRBJ1-2; CDR3: CASSYSPPGGDGYTF; DNA: TGTGCCAGCAGTTACTCGCCCCCCGGCGGAGATGGCTACACCTTC